Only a few counts were recorded for the clone carrying this T cell receptor (beta chain). The target antigen is unknown. The data belong to a study of T cells in Graves' hyperthyroidism and ophthalmopathy. General observations from the study: Before onset, ophthalmopathy was predicted by the model a median around 6.5 months earlier.

Researchers amplified the TCR beta CDR3 regions from RNA transcripts. When the TCR CDR3 underwent first-round RT-PCR, the HTBI primer set was used. One entry per CDR3 protein, called by TCRdb with MiXCR from the multiplex PCR reads. The sample lists under 350,000 distinct CDR3 sequences, about a sixth occurring once. The origin of this receptor is an older woman with Graves' ophthalmopathy. The source material was blood.

CDR3 sequence reads: CATSRDLTSGNTIYF. CDR3 coding DNA: TGTGCCACCAGCAGAGATCTAACCTCTGGAAACACCATATATTTT. This chain joins TRBV15 and TRBJ1-3; D is uncertain. The V and J ends lost 0 bases and 0 bases respectively, with 6 bases between them. Per the germline V gene, CDR1 is LNHNV and CDR2 is YYDKDF (reference sequence). The CDR3 runs 15 residues.